Presented here are 2 T cell receptor beta chains from one specimen sequenced in a study of T cell repertoires in cytomegalovirus infection. TCRdb ran MiXCR on the reads and lists one entry per CDR3 protein. The sample carries hundreds of thousands of distinct CDR3 sequences, 25% to 40% recorded once. The sequencing sample was made of PBMCs. Every receptor here comes from a human donor in good health (CMV status not recorded). Some clones in this sample may be carry-over from other donors' samples.

This clonotype came up once. The chain employs TRBV29-1 and TRBJ2-1; possible D gene TRBD1, 6 bases. The CDR3 covers 14 residues. The V end was cut by 2 bases, the J end by 10 bases, with 18 bases between. The germline gives CDR1 SQVTM, CDR2 ANQGSEA. CDR3 coding DNA: TGCAGCGTTGAAACGCCCAGGGGCTCGGGGGAGCAGTTCTTC. It yields the protein CSVETPRGSGEQFF.

This clonotype was counted between two and nine times. The chain uses TRBV27 and TRBJ1-4, with unresolved D. This CDR3 is built from 15 residues. V was pared by 1 base and J by 8 bases, with 14 bases between. Germline CDR1 and CDR2: MNHEY and SMNVEV (reference sequence). CDR3 sequence: CASSLYDTPKEKLFF. DNA of the CDR3: TGTGCCAGCAGTTTATATGACACCCCGAAAGAAAAACTGTTTTTT.